These 4 T cell receptor beta chains originate from one sample sequenced in a study of CD8+ T cells in alopecia areata. RNA was extracted and reverse transcribed into cDNA as the sequencing template. The method was immunoSEQ multiplex PCR; TCRdb's version includes in-frame clones alone and lacks a portion of them. The sample yields around 50,000 clones, around 96% seen once. This specimen consisted of CD8+ T cells sorted from blood, obtained at week 0. All receptors come from a human donor with alopecia areata.

The V call is TRBV29-1, the J call TRBJ2-2, with 9 bases lining up with TRBD1. Germline V gene data show CDR1 as SQVTM and CDR2 as ANQGSEA. The ends lost 1 base at V and 6 bases at J; junction bases unmatched: 9. The CDR3 runs to 16 residues. For the CDR3, the DNA is TGCAGCGTTGAAGGCCCCGGGACAGGGTTGGCCGGGGAGCTGTTTTTT. The encoded protein is CSVEGPGTGLAGELFF.

The chain joins TRBV7-4 to TRBJ2-1; D gene uncertain. CDR1 SGHVT and CDR2 SQSDAQ come from the germline V gene. The CDR3 runs to 15 residues. V was clipped by 2 bases and J by 2 bases, with 10 bases between them. The CDR3: CASSLRRSPYNEQFF. CDR3 nucleotides: TGTGCCAGCAGCTTAAGAAGGTCGCCCTACAATGAGCAGTTCTTC.

The chain joins TRBV4-3 to TRBJ2-3; D not certain. The CDR3 length is 15 residues. Germline V gene data show CDR1 as LGHNA and CDR2 as YSLEER. V lost 0 bases and J lost 4, with 11 bases in between. This chain's CDR3 is CASSQEEGRPDTQYF. CDR3 bases: TGCGCCAGCAGCCAAGAGGAAGGTCGACCAGATACGCAGTATTTT.

The J gene is TRBJ2-3, the V gene TRBV7-9, with a weak D call TRBD1 (6 bases). The V gene lost 4 bases and the J gene lost 2 bases, with 16 bases spanning the gap. Germline V CDR1 and CDR2: SEHNR, FQNEAQ (reference sequence). CDR3 size: 16 residues. The CDR3 protein is CASSSHTGRFTDTQYF. As DNA, the CDR3 is TGTGCCAGCAGCTCCCATACAGGGCGATTCACAGATACGCAGTATTTT. The variable domain in full, with the rest retrieved from reference TRBV7-9 and TRBJ2-3, is DTGVSQNPRHKITKRGQNVTFRCDPISEHNRLYWYRQTLGQGPEFLTYFQNEAQLEKSRLLSDRFSAERPKGSFSTLEIQRTEQGDSAMYLCASSSHTGRFTDTQYFGPGTRLTVL.